Presented here are 25 T cell receptor beta chains from one specimen sequenced in a study of blood T cell repertoires in COVID-19. TCRdb's copy holds only in-frame clones and misses some; the assay was immunoSEQ multiplex PCR. The table includes some 300,000 clones, approximately 88% detected once. The sample was peripheral blood. Receptors were obtained from a woman in her twenties or thirties who had recovered from COVID-19.

The J gene is TRBJ1-4, the V gene TRBV7-9; no definite D call. The V gene's germline CDR1 is SEHNR and CDR2 FQNEAQ (reference sequence). The V end lost 4 bases, the J end lost 7 bases, and 13 bases lay between the germline ends. The CDR3 has 14 amino acids. The CDR3 DNA reads as TGTGCCAGCAGCTCCGAGGGCGTCAGTGAAAAACTGTTTTTT. Amino acid sequence: CASSSEGVSEKLFF.

The genes are TRBV12-1 and TRBJ1-1; the listed D gene, TRBD1, was not tested against the DNA. TRBV12-1 is classified as a pseudogene. There are 15 residues in the CDR3. The CDR3 region has the DNA TGTGCCAGCAGCTTTTTGTACAGGGGAGACACTGAAGCTTTCTTT. Residues: CASSFLYRGDTEAFF.

The rearrangement uses TRBV19 and TRBJ1-1; TRBD1 agrees at 9 bases. The CDR3 length is 14 residues. Germline values: CDR1 LNHDA, CDR2 SQIVND (reference sequence). Trimming at V came to 10 bases and at J to 2 bases, leaving 8 bases not matched to a gene. CDR3 amino acids: CATTRDRVNTEAFF. In nucleotides, the CDR3 is TGTGCCACCACCCGGGACAGGGTAAACACTGAAGCTTTCTTT.

The rearrangement joins TRBV7-3 to TRBJ1-2; D may be TRBD1 (6 bases). Germline V CDR1 and CDR2: SGHTA, FQGTGA. Trimming cost V 4 bases and J 3 bases, with 15 bases left between them. The CDR3 spans 15 residues. CDR3 coding DNA: TGTGCCAGCAGCTCCTCTGCGGCAGGGGACTATGGCTACACCTTC. Amino acids: CASSSSAAGDYGYTF. Complete variable domain (other parts from reference TRBV7-3 and TRBJ1-2): GAGVSQTPSNKVTEKGKYVELRCDPISGHTALYWYRQSLGQGPEFLIYFQGTGAADDSGLPNDRFFAVRPEGSVSTLKIQRTERGDSAVYLCASSSSAAGDYGYTFGSGTRLTVV.

This sequence joins TRBV19 and TRBJ1-1, with D unclear. V was shortened by 2 bases and J by 5 bases, with 9 bases between the two germline ends. The CDR3 extends over 13 amino acids. In germline, CDR1 is LNHDA, CDR2 SQIVND (reference sequence). CDR3 in DNA: TGTGCCAGTAGTATAAGTGACGGGACTGAAGCTTTCTTT. It yields the protein CASSISDGTEAFF.

This clone has at least ten counts. The chain employs TRBV7-3 and TRBJ2-2; possibly TRBD1 for D (6 bases). This CDR3 spans 15 amino acids. Germline CDR1 is SGHTA and CDR2 is FQGTGA. Trimming left V 5 bases short and J 5 bases short, with 15 bases between. The CDR3 nucleotides are TGTGCCAGCAGCCTAGAAGGGGGTGTAACCGGGGAGCTGTTTTTT. It specifies CASSLEGGVTGELFF.

The rearrangement links TRBV5-4 to TRBJ2-3; 12 bases align to TRBD2. The CDR3 contains 16 residues. Trimming removed 4 bases from V and 4 bases from J; junction bases left unmatched: 7. CDR1 is SGHNT, CDR2 YYREEE, per germline (reference sequence). CDR3: CASSQTSGGRADTQYF. The DNA for the CDR3 is TGTGCCAGCAGCCAAACTAGCGGGGGGCGAGCAGATACGCAGTATTTT.

This clone was seen a handful of times. This chain links TRBV3-1 (or the pseudogene TRBV3-2) with TRBJ1-1; weak D call: TRBD1 (5 bases). CDR1 is LGHDT and CDR2 is YNNKEL in the germline V gene (reference sequence). The V gene lost 2 bases and the J gene lost 4 bases, with 11 bases spanning the gap. The CDR3 sequence is 14 residues long. The DNA for the CDR3 is TGTGCCAGCAGCCAAAAGCTAGGGGCCACTGAAGCTTTCTTT. Its translation is CASSQKLGATEAFF.

The CDR3 reads CSASASGAHANEQFF. CDR3 sequence (DNA): TGCAGTGCTAGTGCGAGCGGAGCCCACGCCAATGAGCAGTTCTTC. The J gene is TRBJ2-1, the V gene TRBV20-1; TRBD2 might be the D (5 bases). Per the germline V gene, CDR1 is DFQATT and CDR2 is SNEGSKA (reference sequence). This CDR3 is 15 amino acids long. With 3 bases removed from V and 6 bases from J, the gap between germline ends came to 18 bases.

This chain joins TRBV2 and TRBJ1-5, with D possibly being TRBD1 (6 bases). The germline V gene has CDR1 SNHLY and CDR2 FYNNEI. V was pared by 5 bases and J by 6 bases, with 11 bases between. The CDR3 extends over 13 amino acids. CDR3 nucleotides: TGTGCCAGCAGTACAGGGTGGTCTCAGCCCCAGCATTTT. This gives the protein CASSTGWSQPQHF.

J is TRBJ1-5 and V is TRBV6-6, with a possible D match to TRBD1 (5 bases). Germline lookup yields CDR1 MNHNY and CDR2 SVGAGI (reference sequence). The CDR3 sequence is 15 residues long. V dropped 2 bases and J dropped 5 bases, with 13 bases sitting between them. The CDR3 region is CASSYGAGRDQPQHF. The CDR3 nucleotides read TGTGCCAGCAGTTACGGCGCGGGGCGGGATCAGCCCCAGCATTTT.

The chain recombines TRBV3-1 (or the pseudogene TRBV3-2) with TRBJ2-7; D might be TRBD2 (6 bases). The germline gives CDR1 LGHDT, CDR2 YNNKEL (reference sequence). CDR3 length equals 13 residues. V was shortened by 4 bases and J by 9 bases, with 16 bases between the two germline ends. CDR3 in amino acids: CASSPGGAGGQYF. CDR3 nucleotide sequence: TGTGCCAGCAGCCCAGGCGGGGCCGGCGGGCAGTACTTC.

CDR3 nucleotides: TGTGCCAGCAGCCCCGGTCTCCATGGCTACACCTTC. Encoded protein: CASSPGLHGYTF. V gene TRBV11-1 combines with J gene TRBJ1-2; D gene uncertain. Germline values: CDR1 SGHAT, CDR2 FQDESV (reference sequence). Trimming left V 5 bases short and J 6 bases short, with 10 bases between. The CDR3 loop spans 12 amino acids.

The chain joins TRBV24-1 to TRBJ2-5; 9 nucleotides match TRBD1. Trimming removed 0 bases from V and 5 bases from J; junction bases left unmatched: 9. Germline values: CDR1 KGHDR, CDR2 SFDVKD. CDR3 size: 17 residues. The CDR3 sequence is CATSDLPSDRGTETQYF. Here the CDR3 DNA reads TGTGCCACCAGTGATTTGCCCTCAGACAGGGGGACGGAGACCCAGTACTTC.

This chain connects TRBV18 to TRBJ2-3; 10 positions agree with TRBD2. The J segment lost 6 bases and the V segment lost 3 bases, leaving 0 bases of the junction unmatched. This CDR3 is 13 amino acids long. From germline, CDR1 is KGHSH and CDR2 LQKENI. In DNA, the CDR3 is TGTGCCAGCTCACCGGGACTAGCGGATACGCAGTATTTT. Translating gives CASSPGLADTQYF.

The gene calls are TRBV11-2 and TRBJ2-1, with 8 bases matching TRBD2. Trimming at V came to 2 bases and at J to 3 bases, leaving 6 bases not matched to a gene. CDR1 is SGHAT, CDR2 FQNNGV, per germline. The CDR3 covers 16 residues. The CDR3 nucleotides read TGTGCCAGCAGCTTAAGGGGGACTAGGAACTACAATGAGCAGTTCTTC. Residues: CASSLRGTRNYNEQFF.

The chain uses TRBV6-1 and TRBJ1-2; D perhaps matches TRBD1 (6 bases). Germline V gene lookup returns CDR1 MNHNS and CDR2 SASEGT. Trimming took 1 base from V and 1 from J, leaving 7 bases between them. This CDR3 spans 14 amino acids. The CDR3 is CASSEGTVNYGYTF. The CDR3 DNA is TGTGCCAGCAGTGAAGGGACAGTTAACTATGGCTACACCTTC.

The chain has TRBV7-2 and TRBJ2-1, with 9 bases lining up with TRBD2. This CDR3 contains 15 residues. J was trimmed by 10 bases and V by 2 bases; bases with no gene match: 9. Germline V lookup: CDR1 SGHTA, CDR2 FQGNSA. The CDR3 here is CASSLKRGALGEQFF. The CDR3 region has the DNA TGTGCCAGCAGCTTAAAGCGGGGGGCCCTTGGAGAGCAGTTCTTC. The full variable domain, in which reference TRBV7-2 and TRBJ2-1 provide the parts outside the CDR3, is GAGVSQSPSNKVTEKGKDVELRCDPISGHTALYWYRQSLGQGLEFLIYFQGNSAPDKSGLPSDRFSAERTGGSVSTLTIQRTQQEDSAVYLCASSLKRGALGEQFFGPGTRLTVL.

This clone turned up a few times. V and J are TRBV6-2 or TRBV6-3 and TRBJ1-1; 9 bases match TRBD1. Germline V gives CDR1 MNHEY, CDR2 SVGEGT. CDR3 length equals 16 residues. J gave up 3 bases and V 1 base, and 6 bases lay outside the gene matches. The CDR3 coding sequence is TGTGCCAGCAGTTACTTCGGACAGGGGAGGGACACTGAAGCTTTCTTT. The encoded protein is CASSYFGQGRDTEAFF.

This clone was seen once. The chain combines TRBV4-2 with TRBJ2-3; TRBD2 matches 7 bases. The CDR3 is made up of 17 amino acids. The ends lost 0 bases at V and 2 bases at J; junction bases unmatched: 8. Germline V gene sequence: CDR1 LGHNA, CDR2 YNFKEQ. The CDR3 loop reads CASSQDFLAETTDTQYF. DNA of the CDR3: TGTGCCAGCAGCCAAGATTTTCTAGCGGAGACCACAGATACGCAGTATTTT.

The chain carries TRBV5-1 and TRBJ2-7; TRBD1 agrees at 11 bases. Germline lookup yields CDR1 SGHRS and CDR2 YFSETQ. V was clipped by 9 bases and J by 2 bases; unmatched bases: 10. The CDR3 has 15 residues. CDR3 amino acids: CATRGQGASAYEQYF. CDR3 nucleotides: TGCGCCACCCGAGGACAGGGGGCCAGTGCCTACGAGCAGTACTTC.

The chain couples TRBV7-8 to TRBJ1-4; D is possibly TRBD1 (6 bases). Trimming pared 9 bases from V and 3 bases from J, leaving 11 bases between. CDR3 length: 13 amino acids. Germline loops: CDR1 SGHVS, CDR2 FQNEAQ. Written as DNA, the CDR3 is TGTGCCAGTAGAGGGGGTCCTAATGAAAAACTGTTTTTT. The encoded protein is CASRGGPNEKLFF.

The chain uses TRBV6-4 and TRBJ2-1, with TRBD2 identical over 14 bases. Germline V gene lookup returns CDR1 MRHNA and CDR2 SNTAGT. This CDR3 has 17 amino acids. J gave up 6 bases and V 5 bases, and 9 bases lay outside the gene matches. CDR3 protein: CASSRTSGGIRANEQFF. CDR3 DNA sequence: TGTGCCAGCAGTAGGACTAGCGGGGGGATCAGGGCCAATGAGCAGTTCTTC.

J is TRBJ2-3 and V is TRBV29-1; 12 bases align to TRBD2. The germline gives CDR1 SQVTM, CDR2 ANQGSEA. With V trimmed by 5 bases and J by 1 base, 13 bases remained unmatched. CDR3 length: 18 residues. The CDR3 sequence: CSVRVPRRLAGGTDTQYF. The CDR3 DNA reads as TGCAGCGTTAGGGTCCCGAGGCGACTAGCGGGGGGCACAGATACGCAGTATTTT.

The chain uses TRBV28 and TRBJ2-7; 9 positions match TRBD1. Germline V gives CDR1 MDHEN, CDR2 SYDVKM. V shed 3 bases, J shed 9 bases, and the junction held 12 bases outside the gene matches. This CDR3 comprises 15 residues. The CDR3 DNA reads TGTGCCAGCAGTTTTCGGGACAGGGAATTTAAGTTGCAGTACTTC. It yields the protein CASSFRDREFKLQYF.